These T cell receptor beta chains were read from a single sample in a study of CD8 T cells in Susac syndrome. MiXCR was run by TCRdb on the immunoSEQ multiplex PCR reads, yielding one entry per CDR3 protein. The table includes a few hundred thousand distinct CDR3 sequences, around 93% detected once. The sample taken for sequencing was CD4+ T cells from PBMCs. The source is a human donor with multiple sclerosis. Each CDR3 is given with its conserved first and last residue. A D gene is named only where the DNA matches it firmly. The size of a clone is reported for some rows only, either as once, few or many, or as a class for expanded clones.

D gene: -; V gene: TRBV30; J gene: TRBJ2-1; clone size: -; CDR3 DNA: TGTGCCCAGGACGGGGCTATCTACAATGAGCAGTTCTTC; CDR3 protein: CAQDGAIYNEQFF
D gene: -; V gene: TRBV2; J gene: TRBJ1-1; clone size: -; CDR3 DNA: TGTGCCAGCAGCGTCAGGAAATTGAACACTGAAGCTTTCTTT; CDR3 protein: CASSVRKLNTEAFF
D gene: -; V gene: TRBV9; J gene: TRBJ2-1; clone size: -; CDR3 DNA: TGTGCCAGCAGCGTAGAGGTTCGTGGCAATGAGCAGTTCTTC; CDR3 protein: CASSVEVRGNEQFF
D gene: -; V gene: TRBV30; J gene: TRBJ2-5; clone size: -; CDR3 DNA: TGTGCCTGGACTCCCCCACGGGGCCGCCAAGAGACCCAGTACTTC; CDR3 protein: CAWTPPRGRQETQYF
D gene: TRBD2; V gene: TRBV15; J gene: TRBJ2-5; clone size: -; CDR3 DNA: TGTGCCACCAGCCGAGGGTCGGGGGGGCCTCTTGAGACCCAGTACTTC; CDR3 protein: CATSRGSGGPLETQYF
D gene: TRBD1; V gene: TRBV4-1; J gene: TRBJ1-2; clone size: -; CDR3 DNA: TGCGCCAGCAGCCTGGGACAGGGCTTCGGCTATGGCTACACCTTC; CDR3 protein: CASSLGQGFGYGYTF
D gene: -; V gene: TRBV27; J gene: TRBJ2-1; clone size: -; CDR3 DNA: TGTGCCAGCAGTTTAGTCCCGTACAATGAGCAGTTCTTC; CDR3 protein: CASSLVPYNEQFF
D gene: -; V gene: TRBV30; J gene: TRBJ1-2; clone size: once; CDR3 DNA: TGTGCCAGCCCGGACAGTGACTATGGCTACACCTTC; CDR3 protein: CASPDSDYGYTF
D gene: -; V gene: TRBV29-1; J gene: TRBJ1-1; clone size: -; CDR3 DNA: TGCAGCGTCACCAGAGGAGGGGACACTGAAGCTTTCTTT; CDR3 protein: CSVTRGGDTEAFF
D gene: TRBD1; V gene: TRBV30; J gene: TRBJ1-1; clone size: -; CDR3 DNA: TGTGCCTGGAGTGTGACAGGGAGGAACACTGAAGCTTTCTTT; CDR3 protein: CAWSVTGRNTEAFF
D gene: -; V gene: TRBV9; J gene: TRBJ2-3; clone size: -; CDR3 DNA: TGTGCCAGCAGCGTGGGACAAGGAGTGGATACGCAGTATTTT; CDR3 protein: CASSVGQGVDTQYF
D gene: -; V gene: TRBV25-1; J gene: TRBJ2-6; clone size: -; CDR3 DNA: TGTGCCAGCAGTCGCCTGTCTGGGGCCAACGTCCTGACTTTC; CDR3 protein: CASSRLSGANVLTF
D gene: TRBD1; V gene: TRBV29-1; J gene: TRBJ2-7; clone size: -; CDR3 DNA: TGCAGCGTTGATGCGACCGGGACAGGTCGAGAGCAGTACTTC; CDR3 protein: CSVDATGTGREQYF
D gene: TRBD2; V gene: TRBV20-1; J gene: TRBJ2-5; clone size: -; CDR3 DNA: TGCAGTGCTAGATTAGCGGGGGGCCGATACTTC; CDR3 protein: CSARLAGGRYF
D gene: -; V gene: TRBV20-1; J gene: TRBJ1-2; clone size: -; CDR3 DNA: TGCAGTGCTAGAGACATCCAGGGGCGAGGCTACACCTTC; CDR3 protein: CSARDIQGRGYTF
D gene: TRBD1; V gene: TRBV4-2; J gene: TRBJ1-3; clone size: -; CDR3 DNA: TGTGCCAGCAGCCAACCGGACAGGGGTGGAAACACCATATATTTT; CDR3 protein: CASSQPDRGGNTIYF
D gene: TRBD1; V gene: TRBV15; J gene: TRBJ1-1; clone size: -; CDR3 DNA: TGTGCCACCAGCAGGCGGGACAGGGGAGGGCGTGAAGCTTTCTTT; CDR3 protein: CATSRRDRGGREAFF
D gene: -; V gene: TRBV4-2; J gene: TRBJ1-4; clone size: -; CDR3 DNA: TGTGCCAGCAGCCACCGAGACAGGTCGGAAAAACTGTTTTTT; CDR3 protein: CASSHRDRSEKLFF
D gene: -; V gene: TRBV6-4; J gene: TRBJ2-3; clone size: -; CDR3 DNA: TGTGCCAGCAGTGGAGGGGGGGAGACAGATACGCAGTATTTT; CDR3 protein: CASSGGGETDTQYF
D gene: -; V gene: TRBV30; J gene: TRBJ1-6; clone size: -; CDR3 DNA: TGTGCCTGGAGTGTGGGGTATTCACCCCTCCACTTT; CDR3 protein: CAWSVGYSPLHF
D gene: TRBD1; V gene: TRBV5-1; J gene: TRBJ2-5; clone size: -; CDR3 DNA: TGCGCCAGCAGCGTCGGGACAGGGGTGGAGACCCAGTACTTC; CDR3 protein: CASSVGTGVETQYF
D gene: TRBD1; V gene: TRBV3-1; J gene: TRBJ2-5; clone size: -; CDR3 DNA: TGTGCCAGCAGCAGCCGGTTAGTTCCCAGGGGGTCTGGAGAGACCCAGTACTTC; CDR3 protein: CASSSRLVPRGSGETQYF
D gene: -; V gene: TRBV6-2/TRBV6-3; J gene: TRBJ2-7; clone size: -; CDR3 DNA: TGTGCCAGCAGTTACCGTCTTGACAGGCCCGGTCGGGAGCAGTACTTC; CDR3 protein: CASSYRLDRPGREQYF
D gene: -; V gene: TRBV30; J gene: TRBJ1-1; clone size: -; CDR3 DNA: TGTGCCTGGAGGGCGGGGGGTCCTTGGACTGAAGCTTTCTTT; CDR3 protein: CAWRAGGPWTEAFF
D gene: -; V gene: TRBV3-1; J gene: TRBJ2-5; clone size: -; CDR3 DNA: TGTGCCAGCAGCCTTGCTAGCCAAGAGACCCAGTACTTC; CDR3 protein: CASSLASQETQYF
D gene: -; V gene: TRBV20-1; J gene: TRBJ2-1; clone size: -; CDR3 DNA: TGCAGTGCTAGAGATGTCCAGGGGGAGCAGTTCTTC; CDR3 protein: CSARDVQGEQFF
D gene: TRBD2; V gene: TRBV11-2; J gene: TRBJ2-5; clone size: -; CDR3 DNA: TGTGCCAGCAGCTTACCCAGCGGGGGGTCGACTGAGCCCCAGTACTTC; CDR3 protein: CASSLPSGGSTEPQYF
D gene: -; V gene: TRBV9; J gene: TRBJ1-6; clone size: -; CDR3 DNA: TGTGCCAGCACGAAGGGACCCAGCGATTCACCCCTCCACTTT; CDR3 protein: CASTKGPSDSPLHF
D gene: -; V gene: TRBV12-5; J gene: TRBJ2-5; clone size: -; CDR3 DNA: TGTGCTAGTGGCCCGCAGCGAGAGACCCAGTACTTC; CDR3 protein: CASGPQRETQYF
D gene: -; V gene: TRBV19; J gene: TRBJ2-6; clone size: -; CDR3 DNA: TGTGCCAGTAGGGACGACCCTACAGTCTCTGGGGCCAACGTCCTGACTTTC; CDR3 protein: CASRDDPTVSGANVLTF
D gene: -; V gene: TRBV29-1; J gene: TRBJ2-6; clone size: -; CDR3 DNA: TGCAGCGCTCTCAGGGGTGCTGGGGCCAACGTCCTGACTTTC; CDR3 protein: CSALRGAGANVLTF
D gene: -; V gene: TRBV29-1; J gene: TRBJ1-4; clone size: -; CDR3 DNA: TGCAGCGCCGGGGACGGCTCTAATGAAAAACTGTTTTTT; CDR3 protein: CSAGDGSNEKLFF
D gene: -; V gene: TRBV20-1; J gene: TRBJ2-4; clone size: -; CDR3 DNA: TGCAGTGCTAGGCTAGTAGGGGACATTCAGTACTTC; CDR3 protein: CSARLVGDIQYF
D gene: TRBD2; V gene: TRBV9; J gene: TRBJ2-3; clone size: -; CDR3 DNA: TGTGCCAGCAGCGTCCGGGACTACCAACTGGATACGCAGTATTTT; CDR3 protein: CASSVRDYQLDTQYF
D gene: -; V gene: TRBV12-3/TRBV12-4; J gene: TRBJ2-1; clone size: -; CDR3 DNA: TGTGCCAGCAGCCCTGGGACTTCGCTGAATGAGCAGTTCTTC; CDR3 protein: CASSPGTSLNEQFF
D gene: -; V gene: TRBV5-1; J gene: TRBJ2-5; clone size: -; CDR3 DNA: TGCGCCAGCAATCAGCCAGGCCAAGAGACCCAGTACTTC; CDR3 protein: CASNQPGQETQYF
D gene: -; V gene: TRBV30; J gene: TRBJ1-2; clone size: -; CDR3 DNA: TGTGCCTGGACCCGGGCAGGGTATTATGGCTACACCTTC; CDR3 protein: CAWTRAGYYGYTF
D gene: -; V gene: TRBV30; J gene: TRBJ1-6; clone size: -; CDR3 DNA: TGTGCCTGGAGTACGGGACACAGTACTTCACCCCTCCACTTT; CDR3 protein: CAWSTGHSTSPLHF
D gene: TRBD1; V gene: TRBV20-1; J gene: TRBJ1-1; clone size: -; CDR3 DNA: TGCAGTGCGGAAAGACAGGGGGTAGACACTGAAGCTTTCTTT; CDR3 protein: CSAERQGVDTEAFF
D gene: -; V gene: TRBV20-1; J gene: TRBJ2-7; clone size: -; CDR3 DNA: TGCAGTGCCGGGCGCTCCTACGAGCAGTACTTC; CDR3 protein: CSAGRSYEQYF
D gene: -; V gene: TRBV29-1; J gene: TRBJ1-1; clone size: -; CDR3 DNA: TGCAGCGTTCTCCCGAGACAGCAGAACACTGAAGCTTTCTTT; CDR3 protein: CSVLPRQQNTEAFF
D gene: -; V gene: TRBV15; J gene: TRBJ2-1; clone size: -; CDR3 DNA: TGTGCCACCAGCCGCCCCTCCCAAGGGGTTTACAATGAGCAGTTCTTC; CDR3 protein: CATSRPSQGVYNEQFF
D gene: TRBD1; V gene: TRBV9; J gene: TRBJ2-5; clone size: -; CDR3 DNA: TGTGCCAGCAGCGCCTTCTCGGGACAGGGGAGGGAGACCCAGTACTTC; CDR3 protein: CASSAFSGQGRETQYF
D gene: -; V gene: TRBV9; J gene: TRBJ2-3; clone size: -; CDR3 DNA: TGTGCCAGCAGCGTAGTCGGGGGCCGGAGTGCAGATACGCAGTATTTT; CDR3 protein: CASSVVGGRSADTQYF
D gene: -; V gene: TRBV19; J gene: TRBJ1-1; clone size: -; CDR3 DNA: TGTGCCAGTAAAGTCGGACAAAGAAACACTGAAGCTTTCTTT; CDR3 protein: CASKVGQRNTEAFF
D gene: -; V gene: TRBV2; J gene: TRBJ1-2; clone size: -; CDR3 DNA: TGTGCCAGCAGTGAAATGGGGGCAGCTGGCTACACCTTC; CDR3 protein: CASSEMGAAGYTF
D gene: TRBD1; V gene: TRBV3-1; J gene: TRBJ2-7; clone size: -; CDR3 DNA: TGTGCCAGCAGCCCTCGGGTCAGGGGGGAGCAGTACTTC; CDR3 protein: CASSPRVRGEQYF
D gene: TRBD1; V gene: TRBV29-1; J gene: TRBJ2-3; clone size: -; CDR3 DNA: TGCAGCGTAACGGGACAGGACCTTGGTACGCAGTATTTT; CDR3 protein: CSVTGQDLGTQYF
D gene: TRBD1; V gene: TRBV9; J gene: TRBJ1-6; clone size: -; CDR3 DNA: TGTGCCAGCAGCGCAGCAACAACAGGGGGCCGTTCACCCCTCCACTTT; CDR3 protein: CASSAATTGGRSPLHF
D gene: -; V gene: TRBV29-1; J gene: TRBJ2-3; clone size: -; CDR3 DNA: TGCAGCGTTATAACTACAGATACGCAGTATTTT; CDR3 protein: CSVITTDTQYF
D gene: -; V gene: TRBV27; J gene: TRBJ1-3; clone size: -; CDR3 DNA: TGTGCCAGCAGTCTGGTCGCTGGAAACACCATATATTTT; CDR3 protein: CASSLVAGNTIYF
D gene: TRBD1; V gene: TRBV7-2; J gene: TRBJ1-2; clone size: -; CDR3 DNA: TGTGCCAGCAGCGAACAGGGGGCCTACAGCTATGGCTACACCTTC; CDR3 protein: CASSEQGAYSYGYTF
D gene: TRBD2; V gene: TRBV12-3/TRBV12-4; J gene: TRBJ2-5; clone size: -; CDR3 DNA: TGTGCCAGCAGTCCCATAGCGGGGGCGAGGACCCAGTACTTC; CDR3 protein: CASSPIAGARTQYF
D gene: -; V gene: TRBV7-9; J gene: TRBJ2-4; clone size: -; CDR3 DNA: TGTGCCAGCAGCCTCGGTGGGGACATTCAGTACTTC; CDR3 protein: CASSLGGDIQYF
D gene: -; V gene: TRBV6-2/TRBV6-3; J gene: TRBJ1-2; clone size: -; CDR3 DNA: TGTGCCAGCAGTGGAACAGGAAGAGCTAACTATGGCTACACCTTC; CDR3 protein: CASSGTGRANYGYTF
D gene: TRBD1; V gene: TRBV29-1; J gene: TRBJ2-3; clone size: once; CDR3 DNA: TGCAGCGTCGCACAGGGGATGGCAGATACGCAGTATTTT; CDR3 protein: CSVAQGMADTQYF
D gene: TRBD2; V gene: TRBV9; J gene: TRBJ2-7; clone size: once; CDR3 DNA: TGTGCCAGCAGCGTAGACCCGGGACTAGCGGGGAAGGAGCAGTACTTC; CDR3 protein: CASSVDPGLAGKEQYF
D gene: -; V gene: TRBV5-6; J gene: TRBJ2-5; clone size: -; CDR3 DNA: TGTGCCAGCAGCTGGTTTGTGTATACCCTAGAGACCCAGTACTTC; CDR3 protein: CASSWFVYTLETQYF